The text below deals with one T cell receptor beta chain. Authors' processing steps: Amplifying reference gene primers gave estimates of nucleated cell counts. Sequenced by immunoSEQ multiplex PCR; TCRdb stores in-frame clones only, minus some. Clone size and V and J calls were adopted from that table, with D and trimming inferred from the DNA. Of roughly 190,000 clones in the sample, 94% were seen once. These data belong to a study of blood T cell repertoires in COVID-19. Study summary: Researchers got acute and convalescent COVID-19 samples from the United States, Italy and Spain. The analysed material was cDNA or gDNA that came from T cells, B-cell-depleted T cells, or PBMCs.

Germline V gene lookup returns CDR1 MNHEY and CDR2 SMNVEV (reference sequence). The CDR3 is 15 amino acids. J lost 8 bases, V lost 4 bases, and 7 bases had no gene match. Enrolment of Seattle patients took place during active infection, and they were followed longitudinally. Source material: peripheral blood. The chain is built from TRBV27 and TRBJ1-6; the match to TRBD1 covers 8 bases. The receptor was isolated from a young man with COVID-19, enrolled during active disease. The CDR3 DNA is TGTGCCAGCAGTTCCAGTTACAGGGGGGATTCACCCCTCCACTTT. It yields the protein CASSSSYRGDSPLHF.